A selection of T cell receptor beta chains follows, all from one sample in a study of tumor and adjacent non-tumor tissue in lung cancer. TCRdb re-analysed the multiplex PCR reads in MiXCR, keeping a single row per CDR3 protein. The data contain tens of thousands of distinct CDR3 sequences, 80% to 90% of them singletons. The sequencing sample was made of distant non-tumor lung tissue. The receptors were gathered from a man aged 55-75 years with non-small cell lung cancer. Each CDR3 is given with its conserved first and last residue. D genes are given only for firm matches.

len | d_gene | j_gene | v_gene | CDR3aa
15 | NA | TRBJ2-7 | TRBV11-3 | CASRRWSGRAYEQYF
19 | TRBD2 | TRBJ2-3 | TRBV12-3/TRBV12-4 | CASSSLTSGGFASTDTQYF
17 | NA | TRBJ2-2 | TRBV20-1 | CSTRASCRGSNTGELFF
16 | NA | TRBJ2-3 | TRBV4-3 | CARCQDRAGSTDTQYF
17 | NA | TRBJ2-7 | TRBV4-3 | CAGSQGIRRGAAYEQYF
17 | NA | TRBJ1-1 | TRBV4-1 | CAYSQPTGGPRNTEAFF
13 | TRBD1 | TRBJ2-1 | TRBV19 | CASSWDRGGELFF
15 | NA | TRBJ1-1 | TRBV5-6 | CASSPMDRTKTEPFF
15 | TRBD2 | TRBJ2-1 | TRBV12-3/TRBV12-4 | CASTELLAGDDEQFF
19 | TRBD1 | TRBJ2-6 | TRBV11-2 | CASSLVPKDRLSEANVLSF
13 | NA | TRBJ1-5 | TRBV6-1 | CATSATLYEPQHF
13 | NA | TRBJ1-5 | TRBV6-2/TRBV6-3 | CTSSPSATQPQHF
19 | TRBD1 | TRBJ2-6 | TRBV11-2 | CASSLVSKDRPSRANVLTF
17 | TRBD1 | TRBJ1-1 | TRBV12-3/TRBV12-4 | CASSPRGQGVPNTEAFF
15 | NA | TRBJ2-7 | TRBV12-5 | CANGLDHTGSCEQYF
15 | NA | TRBJ2-3 | TRBV20-1 | CSASDQLTGTDTQYF
15 | NA | TRBJ2-3 | TRBV11-2 | CANSLDGGTRDKQYF
15 | NA | TRBJ1-5 | TRBV4-2 | CASSQTGQRDQPQHF
19 | NA | TRBJ2-4 | TRBV20-1 | CSARVVDRVLQLAKNIQYF
14 | TRBD2 | TRBJ2-7 | TRBV6-2/TRBV6-3 | CTSSYSSGRYEQYF
19 | TRBD2 | TRBJ2-1 | TRBV6-2/TRBV6-3 | CASSYHSSGAGGPLNEQFF
14 | NA | TRBJ2-7 | TRBV20-1 | CSAKITRDPHEQYF
19 | NA | TRBJ2-6 | TRBV12-3/TRBV12-4 | CASSFRIRDISSGANVLTF
15 | NA | TRBJ2-2 | TRBV11-1 | CVSSLVGRSTGKLFF
18 | TRBD2 | TRBJ2-2 | TRBV11-3 | CANSPREAGEYRAGELFF
16 | NA | TRBJ2-5 | TRBV12-3/TRBV12-4 | CASKPRQEANRETQYF
15 | TRBD2 | TRBJ2-7 | TRBV4-3 | CASSQGTSYYYEQYF
14 | TRBD1 | TRBJ2-3 | TRBV12-3/TRBV12-4 | CASSISTGGSLRYF
15 | NA | TRBJ1-5 | TRBV20-1 | CRARDESGQNQPQHF
16 | NA | TRBJ2-1 | TRBV11-3 | CASSPVRRGSYNEQFF
17 | TRBD2 | TRBJ2-6 | TRBV6-5 | CASSLAGVSSGANVLTF
17 | NA | TRBJ2-6 | TRBV6-5 | CASCLVGASSGANLLTF
14 | NA | TRBJ2-1 | TRBV20-1 | CSAREGGAINEQFF
16 | NA | TRBJ2-3 | TRBV11-3 | CASRLVAGERTDTQYF
11 | NA | TRBJ2-7 | TRBV29-1 | CSASERAEQYF
12 | NA | TRBJ2-3 | TRBV6-5 | CASSADTDRQYF
17 | TRBD2 | TRBJ2-1 | TRBV20-1 | CSARTVISGRAINEQFF
17 | TRBD2 | TRBJ2-6 | TRBV6-5 | CASRIAGASSGANVLTF
15 | NA | NA | TRBV6-2/TRBV6-3 | CASSYGTETNQPQYF
13 | NA | TRBJ1-2 | TRBV20-1 | CSVAPVTTDGYTF